The 14 T cell receptor beta chains listed next were all sequenced from one sample in a study of CD8 T cells in ankylosing spondylitis. A single record per CDR3 protein comes from TCRdb applying MiXCR to the 5' RACE reads. Of a few hundred thousand distinct CDR3 sequences in the sample, less than 25% are singletons; the top ten hold 3% to 4%. Sequenced: blood, either unsorted or a sorted T cell fraction (not recorded which). These receptors originate from a female donor with ankylosing spondylitis or in good health (not recorded which).

The chain couples TRBV28 to TRBJ1-5; D is uncertain. The length of the CDR3 is 13 residues. The V end was cut by 7 bases, the J end by 3 bases, with 10 bases between. Per germline, CDR1 MDHEN and CDR2 SYDVKM. CDR3 protein: CASIRGLNQPQHF. For the CDR3, the DNA is TGTGCCAGCATTCGTGGTCTCAATCAGCCCCAGCATTTT.

This clonotype was seen at least ten times. The chain couples TRBV25-1 to TRBJ1-1; 8 positions agree with TRBD1. Germline V gene lookup returns CDR1 MGHDK and CDR2 SYGVNS. The CDR3 runs 15 residues. J gave up 3 bases and V 8 bases, and 11 bases lay outside the gene matches. The CDR3 loop reads CASLTGGTGYTEAFF. DNA of the CDR3: TGTGCCAGCCTGACCGGGGGGACAGGTTACACTGAAGCTTTCTTT.

This clonotype was found many times. The chain couples TRBV29-1 to TRBJ1-5; D may be TRBD1 (5 bases). This CDR3 is 13 amino acids long. Trimming left V 4 bases short and J 1 base short, with 8 bases between. The germline CDR1 and CDR2 sequences are SQVTM and ANQGSEA. In nucleotides, the CDR3 is TGCAGCGTTGGGGGGACCAGCAATCAGCCCCAGCATTTT. Its translation: CSVGGTSNQPQHF. The whole variable domain, remainder taken from reference TRBV29-1 and TRBJ1-5, is SAVISQKPSRDICQRGTSLTIQCQVDSQVTMMFWYRQQPGQSLTLIATANQGSEATYESGFVIDKFPISRPNLTFSTLTVSNMSPEDSSIYLCSVGGTSNQPQHFGDGTRLSIL.

In this sample, this clonotype turned up many times. This sequence joins TRBV29-1 and TRBJ2-1; TRBD2 aligns across 7 bases. Germline V gene lookup returns CDR1 SQVTM and CDR2 ANQGSEA. The CDR3 runs to 14 residues. The V gene end was trimmed by 8 bases and the J gene end by 0 bases; junction bases not matched to a gene: 7. CDR3 region: CSSRGRLSYNEQFF. The CDR3 DNA reads TGCAGCTCACGCGGGAGACTCTCCTACAATGAGCAGTTCTTC.

This clonotype came up a few times. V and J are TRBV28 and TRBJ1-5; D call uncertain. There are 16 residues in the CDR3. Germline V gives CDR1 MDHEN, CDR2 SYDVKM. Trimming stripped 5 bases from V and 5 bases from J, with 19 bases between. The CDR3 sequence: CASSPREYRRDQPQHF. The CDR3 nucleotides read TGTGCCAGCAGTCCTCGGGAATACCGTAGGGATCAGCCCCAGCATTTT.

The chain recombines TRBV7-2 with TRBJ1-6; D call uncertain. V gave up 5 bases and J gave up 5 bases, with 16 bases separating them. Germline CDR1 and CDR2: SGHTA and FQGNSA. This CDR3 spans 16 amino acids. The CDR3 DNA is TGTGCCAGCAGCCGTCGCTGGACGGCAGATAATTCACCCCTCCACTTT. This codes for CASSRRWTADNSPLHF.

This clonotype has only a few counts. V gene TRBV7-2 combines with J gene TRBJ2-3; 7 bases fit TRBD1. The CDR3 runs to 14 residues. With V trimmed by 2 bases and J by 4 bases, 3 bases remained unmatched. The V gene's germline CDR1 is SGHTA and CDR2 FQGNSA. The CDR3 DNA reads TGTGCCAGCAGCTTATTAGACAGGGCAGATACGCAGTATTTT. Its protein product is CASSLLDRADTQYF. Together with reference TRBV7-2 and TRBJ2-3, the CDR3 gives the full variable domain: GAGVSQSPSNKVTEKGKDVELRCDPISGHTALYWYRQSLGQGLEFLIYFQGNSAPDKSGLPSDRFSAERTGGSVSTLTIQRTQQEDSAVYLCASSLLDRADTQYFGPGTRLTVL.

This clonotype was found a few times. The J gene is TRBJ2-7, the V gene TRBV4-3, with D perhaps assigned TRBD1 or TRBD2 (6 bases each). The CDR3 length is 15 residues. The germline CDR1 and CDR2 sequences are LGHNA and YSLEER. The ends were cut back, 5 bases at V and 3 bases at J, with 17 bases in the middle. In nucleotides, the CDR3 is TGCGCCAGCAGCGTCGTACGAGGGGGGAGCTACGAGCAGTACTTC. Protein sequence: CASSVVRGGSYEQYF.

The V gene is TRBV12-3 or TRBV12-4, the J gene TRBJ2-1; TRBD1 might be the D (5 bases). Trimming took off 5 bases at V and 9 bases at J, with 29 bases between the two ends. The CDR3 covers 18 residues. The CDR3 DNA reads TGTGCCAGCAGTATTCCAGGGCGTTGGACCTCTTCCCCGGCTGAGCAGTTCTTC. Amino acid sequence: CASSIPGRWTSSPAEQFF.

This clonotype has more than one count but fewer than ten. The chain links TRBV5-1 to TRBJ2-4; 7 bases align to TRBD2. The germline gives CDR1 SGHRS, CDR2 YFSETQ. The J segment lost 8 bases and the V segment lost 1 base, leaving 3 bases of the junction unmatched. This CDR3 contains 13 residues. CDR3 in amino acids: CASSLSGRYIQYF. The CDR3 DNA reads as TGCGCCAGCAGCTTGTCCGGGAGGTACATTCAGTACTTC.

The V call is TRBV29-1, the J call TRBJ1-1, with D tentatively TRBD1 (5 bases). The CDR3 has 14 amino acids. With 0 bases removed from V and 3 bases from J, the gap between germline ends came to 11 bases. CDR1 and CDR2 from the germline V gene are SQVTM and ANQGSEA. The CDR3 sequence is CSVEDAGRDTEAFF. The CDR3 DNA follows: TGCAGCGTTGAAGATGCAGGGAGAGACACTGAAGCTTTCTTT. Drawing the rest from reference TRBV29-1 and TRBJ1-1, the complete variable domain is SAVISQKPSRDICQRGTSLTIQCQVDSQVTMMFWYRQQPGQSLTLIATANQGSEATYESGFVIDKFPISRPNLTFSTLTVSNMSPEDSSIYLCSVEDAGRDTEAFFGQGTRLTVV.

This chain joins TRBV5-1 and TRBJ2-5, with 9 bases lining up with TRBD2. Looked up from germline, CDR1 is SGHRS and CDR2 is YFSETQ. CDR3 size: 14 residues. The V and J ends lost 3 bases and 3 bases, in that order; junction bases with no gene match: 3. The CDR3 here is CASSSRLAEETQYF. The CDR3 region has the DNA TGCGCCAGCAGCTCAAGACTAGCGGAAGAGACCCAGTACTTC. Combining the CDR3 with reference TRBV5-1 and TRBJ2-5 gives the whole variable domain KAGVTQTPRYLIKTRGQQVTLSCSPISGHRSVSWYQQTPGQGLQFLFEYFSETQRNKGNFPGRFSGRQFSNSRSEMNVSTLELGDSALYLCASSSRLAEETQYFGPGTRLLVL.

In its sample, this clonotype was seen a few times. This chain uses TRBV20-1 with TRBJ2-3; 9 bases map to TRBD2. Germline V lookup: CDR1 DFQATT, CDR2 SNEGSKA (reference sequence). The CDR3 spans 16 residues. V dropped 7 bases and J dropped 2; count of bases not matched to a gene: 13. Written as DNA, the CDR3 is TGCAGTGTAATAATCCTAGCGGGACCTTCCACAGATACGCAGTATTTT. It codes for CSVIILAGPSTDTQYF.

The chain employs TRBV6-1 and TRBJ2-1; 14 nucleotides agree with TRBD2. This CDR3 spans 15 amino acids. The trim removed 7 bases at V and 7 bases at J, leaving 6 bases unmatched. Germline values: CDR1 MNHNS, CDR2 SASEGT. In nucleotides, the CDR3 is TGTGCCAGCACTCCCGGACTAGCGGGAGGTAATGAGCAGTTCTTC. It codes for CASTPGLAGGNEQFF.